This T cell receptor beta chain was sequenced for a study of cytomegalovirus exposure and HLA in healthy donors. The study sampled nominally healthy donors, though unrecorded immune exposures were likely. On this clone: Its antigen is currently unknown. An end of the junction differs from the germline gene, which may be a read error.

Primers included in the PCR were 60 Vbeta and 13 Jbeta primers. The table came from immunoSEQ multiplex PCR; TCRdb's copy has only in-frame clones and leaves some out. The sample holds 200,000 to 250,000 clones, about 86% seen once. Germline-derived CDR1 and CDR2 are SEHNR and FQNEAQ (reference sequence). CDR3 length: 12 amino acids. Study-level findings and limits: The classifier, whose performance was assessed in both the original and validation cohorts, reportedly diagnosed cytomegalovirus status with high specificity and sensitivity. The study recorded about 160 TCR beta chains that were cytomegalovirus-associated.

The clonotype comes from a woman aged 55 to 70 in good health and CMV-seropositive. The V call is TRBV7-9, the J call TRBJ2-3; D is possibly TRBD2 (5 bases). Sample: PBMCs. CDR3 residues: CSSSLGGDTQYF. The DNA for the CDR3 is TGTTCCAGCAGCTTAGGAGGAGATACGCAGTATTTT. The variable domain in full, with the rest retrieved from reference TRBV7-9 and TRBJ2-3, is DTGVSQNPRHKITKRGQNVTFRCDPISEHNRLYWYRQTLGQGPEFLTYFQNEAQLEKSRLLSDRFSAERPKGSFSTLEIQRTEQGDSAMYLCSSSLGGDTQYFGPGTRLTVL.